This T cell receptor (beta chain) is from a study of T cell responses to AZD1222 COVID-19 vaccine. The CDR3 covers 14 residues. V dropped 3 bases and J dropped 10; count of bases not matched to a gene: 4. Germline V lookup: CDR1 MDHEN, CDR2 SYDVKM. Some clones are missing from TCRdb's copy, which holds only in-frame ones; the method was immunoSEQ multiplex PCR. This table holds some 130,000 clones, approximately 90% found once. The chain couples TRBV28 to TRBJ1-6; 9 bases fit TRBD1. The material was peripheral blood, obtained 28 days after the second AZD1222 dose. The TCR comes from an adult who received the AZD1222 COVID-19 vaccine. The CDR3 DNA follows: TGTGCCAGCAGTTTCCACAGGGGGCTGTCACCCCTCCACTTT. Its protein product is CASSFHRGLSPLHF.